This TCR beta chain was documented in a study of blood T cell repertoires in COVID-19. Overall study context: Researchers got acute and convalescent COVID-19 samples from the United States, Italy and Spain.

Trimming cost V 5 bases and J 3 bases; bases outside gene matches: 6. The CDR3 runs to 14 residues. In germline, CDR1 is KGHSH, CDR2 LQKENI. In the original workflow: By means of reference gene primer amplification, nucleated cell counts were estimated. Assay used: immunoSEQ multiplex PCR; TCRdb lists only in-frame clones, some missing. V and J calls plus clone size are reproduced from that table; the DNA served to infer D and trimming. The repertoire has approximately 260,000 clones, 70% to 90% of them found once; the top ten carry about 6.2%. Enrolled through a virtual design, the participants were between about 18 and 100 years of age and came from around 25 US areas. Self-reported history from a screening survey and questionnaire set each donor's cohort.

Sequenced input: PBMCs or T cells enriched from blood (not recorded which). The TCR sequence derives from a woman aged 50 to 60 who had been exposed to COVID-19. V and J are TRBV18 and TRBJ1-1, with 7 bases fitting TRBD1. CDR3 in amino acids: CASSSGQRYTEAFF. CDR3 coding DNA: TGTGCCAGCTCATCGGGACAGAGATACACTGAAGCTTTCTTT.